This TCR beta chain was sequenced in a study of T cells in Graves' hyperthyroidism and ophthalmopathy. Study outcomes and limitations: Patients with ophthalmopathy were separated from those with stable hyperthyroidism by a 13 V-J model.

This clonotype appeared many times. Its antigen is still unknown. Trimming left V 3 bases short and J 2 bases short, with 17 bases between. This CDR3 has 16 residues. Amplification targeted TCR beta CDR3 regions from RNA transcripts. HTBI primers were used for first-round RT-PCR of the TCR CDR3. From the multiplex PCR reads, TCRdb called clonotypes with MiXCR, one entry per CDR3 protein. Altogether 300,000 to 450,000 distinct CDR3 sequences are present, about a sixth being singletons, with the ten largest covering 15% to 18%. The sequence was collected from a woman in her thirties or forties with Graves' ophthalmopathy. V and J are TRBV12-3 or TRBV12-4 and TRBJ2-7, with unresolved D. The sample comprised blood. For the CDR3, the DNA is TGTGCCAGCAGTTTGAGTGATGCTGGGCAGCCCTACGAGCAGTACTTC. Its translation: CASSLSDAGQPYEQYF.